This is a list of T cell receptor beta chains from one sample in a study of blood T cells in healthy people across ages. TCRdb passed the 5' RACE reads through MiXCR, listing each CDR3 protein once. The table has approximately 900,000 distinct CDR3 sequences, 25% to 35% seen once. Another study also made use of these data, one on T cells of mothers and their children.

The sample comprised blood. These receptors all stem from a woman between 40 and 55 years old in good health. Each CDR3 is given with its conserved first and last residue. D genes are given only for firm matches. Size is omitted from some rows. Given values are once, few, many or a class for expanded clones.

TRBJ2-7 | few | TRBD1 | TRBV7-2 | CASSQAGTVNYEQYF | TGTGCCAGCAGTCAAGCCGGGACAGTCAACTACGAGCAGTACTTC
TRBJ2-2 | few | TRBD1 | TRBV7-2 | CASSRQRTGTNTGELFF | TGTGCCAGCAGCCGACAAAGGACAGGGACTAACACCGGGGAGCTGTTTTTT
TRBJ2-2 | . | TRBD2 | TRBV12-3/TRBV12-4 | CASSLRGSYTGELFF | TGTGCCAGCAGTTTGCGGGGGAGCTACACCGGGGAGCTGTTTTTT
TRBJ1-2 | few | . | TRBV20-1 | CSARVRGLDGYTF | TGCAGTGCTAGAGTTCGGGGGCTTGATGGCTACACCTTC
TRBJ2-3 | . | . | TRBV5-5 | CASSREWDTQYF | TGTGCCAGCAGCCGAGAATGGGATACGCAGTATTTT
TRBJ2-1 | . | TRBD1 | TRBV3-1 | CASSLGTGGHNEQFF | TGTGCCAGCAGCCTAGGGACAGGGGGCCATAATGAGCAGTTCTTC
TRBJ2-7 | few | TRBD2 | TRBV20-1 | CSARDRRTSGGAKPYEQYF | TGCAGTGCTAGAGATCGACGGACTAGCGGGGGGGCCAAGCCCTACGAGCAGTACTTC
TRBJ1-1 | . | TRBD1 | TRBV13 | CASSISPTGTDEAFF | TGTGCCAGCAGCATATCCCCTACCGGGACAGATGAAGCTTTCTTT
TRBJ2-5 | many | . | TRBV4-1 | CASSRTGSQGNETQYF | TGCGCCAGCAGCCGGACCGGGTCCCAGGGGAATGAGACCCAGTACTTC
TRBJ1-2 | few | . | TRBV7-2 | CASSFTQGLYGYTF | TGTGCCAGCAGTTTTACCCAGGGCCTCTATGGCTACACCTTC
TRBJ2-7 | . | TRBD2 | TRBV3-1 | CASSFRAGGPGQYF | TGTGCCAGCAGTTTCAGAGCGGGGGGGCCGGGGCAGTACTTC